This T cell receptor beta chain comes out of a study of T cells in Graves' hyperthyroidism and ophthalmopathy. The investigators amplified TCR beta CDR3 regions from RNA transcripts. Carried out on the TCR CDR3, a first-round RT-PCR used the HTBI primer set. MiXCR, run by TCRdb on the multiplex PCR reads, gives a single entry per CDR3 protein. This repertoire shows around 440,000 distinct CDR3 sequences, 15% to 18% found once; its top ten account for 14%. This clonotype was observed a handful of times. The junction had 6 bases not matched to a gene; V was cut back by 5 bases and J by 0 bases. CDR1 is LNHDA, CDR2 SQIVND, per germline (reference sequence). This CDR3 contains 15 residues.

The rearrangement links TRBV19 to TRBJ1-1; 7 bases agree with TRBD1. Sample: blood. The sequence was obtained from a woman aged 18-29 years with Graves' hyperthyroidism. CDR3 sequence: CASSREDRLNTEAFF. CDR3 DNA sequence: TGTGCCAGTAGTCGAGAGGACAGGTTGAACACTGAAGCTTTCTTT. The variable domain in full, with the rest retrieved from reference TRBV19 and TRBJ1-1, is DGGITQSPKYLFRKEGQNVTLSCEQNLNHDAMYWYRQDPGQGLRLIYYSQIVNDFQKGDIAEGYSVSREKKESFPLTVTSAQKNPTAFYLCASSREDRLNTEAFFGQGTRLTVV.